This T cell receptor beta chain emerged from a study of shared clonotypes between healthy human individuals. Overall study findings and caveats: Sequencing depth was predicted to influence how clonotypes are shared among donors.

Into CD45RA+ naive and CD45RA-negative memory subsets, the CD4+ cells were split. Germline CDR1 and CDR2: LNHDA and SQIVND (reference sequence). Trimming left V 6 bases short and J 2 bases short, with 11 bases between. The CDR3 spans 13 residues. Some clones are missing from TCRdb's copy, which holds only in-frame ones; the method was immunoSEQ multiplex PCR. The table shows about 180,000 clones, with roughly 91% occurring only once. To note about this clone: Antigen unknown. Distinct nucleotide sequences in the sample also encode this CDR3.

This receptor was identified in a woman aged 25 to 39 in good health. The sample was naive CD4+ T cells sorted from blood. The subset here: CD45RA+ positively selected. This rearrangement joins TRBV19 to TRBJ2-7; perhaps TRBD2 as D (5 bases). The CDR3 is CASSSSGTYEQYF. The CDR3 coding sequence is TGTGCCAGTAGCAGCTCCGGGACCTACGAGCAGTACTTC. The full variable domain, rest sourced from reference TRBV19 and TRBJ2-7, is DGGITQSPKYLFRKEGQNVTLSCEQNLNHDAMYWYRQDPGQGLRLIYYSQIVNDFQKGDIAEGYSVSREKKESFPLTVTSAQKNPTAFYLCASSSSGTYEQYFGPGTRLTVT.